The rows below give T cell receptor beta chains drawn from one sample of a study of early T cells in non-severe SARS-CoV-2 infection. TCRdb ran MiXCR on the 5' RACE reads and lists one entry per CDR3 protein. The sample lists 50,000 to 70,000 distinct CDR3 sequences, 12% seen once, with 4.4% in the top ten. Sequenced: whole blood. The source is an adult who was a healthcare worker with PCR-confirmed SARS-CoV-2 infection or an uninfected control (not recorded which). Each CDR3 is given with its conserved first and last residue.

len	v_gene	CDR3aa
15	TRBV6-1	CASSGSGPLTGELFF
13	TRBV20-1	CSAPHRVADTQYF
16	TRBV3-1	CASSRGGRQNTGELFF
12	TRBV7-6	CASSLSGLEQYF
15	TRBV7-2	CASSLEVSPNQPQHF
17	TRBV4-2	CASSQVGIASGQETQYF
14	TRBV12-3/TRBV12-4	CASRRDLPTDTQYF
15	TRBV7-8	CASSFRILSYNEQFF
14	TRBV7-9	CASSSAGTVREQYF
12	TRBV6-1	CASSHRARGLTF
15	TRBV18	CASSPPNQGEQPQHF
13	TRBV12-3/TRBV12-4	CASSFSPVYEQYF
19	TRBV27	CASSFPPQSGQGYTGELFF
13	TRBV18	CASSPRENSPLHF
15	TRBV12-3/TRBV12-4	CASSPAGTGLPEQYF
16	TRBV18	CASSPRQTGVNEKLFF
13	TRBV20-1	CSGTGGWNQPQHF
15	TRBV6-1	CASSEEGGGAYEQYF
18	TRBV7-3	CASSLSYDAGQISYEQYF
14	TRBV7-2	CASSLVGWGDTQYF
14	TRBV7-2	CARGEGLGQETQYF
13	TRBV29-1	CSARETSTDTQYF
14	TRBV7-8	CASSLGTRQETQYF
14	TRBV3-1	CASSQSNRGGEQFF
17	TRBV6-9	CATRLAGIIQTYNEQFF
14	TRBV5-4	CASELGAVPETQYF
17	TRBV6-1	CASSEGTGRGSNYGYTF